What follows describes a single T cell receptor beta chain. The target antigen is unknown. These data originate in a study of cytomegalovirus exposure and HLA in healthy donors. Overall study: A previous analysis identified approximately 110 million unique TCR beta sequences derived from roughly 190 million T cells.

Trimming at V came to 4 bases and at J to 4 bases, leaving 8 bases not matched to a gene. CDR3 size: 16 residues. The germline CDR1 and CDR2 sequences are SGDLS and YYNGEE. Notes on the study in general: What TCR beta sequences reportedly achieved was accurate prediction of HLA-A and HLA-B alleles in most subjects. In all likelihood, a cluster of highly shared sequence variants was a sequencing artifact. Some V segments could not be told apart, so they were left out, TRBV6-2 and TRBV6-3 among them.

In the PCR, 60 Vbeta and 13 Jbeta primers were used. This table comes from immunoSEQ multiplex PCR, and its TCRdb copy is limited to in-frame clones, with some not included. This table has 120,000 to 150,000 clones, about 85% appearing once. Material for sequencing was PBMCs. This TCR came from a boy under 10 years old in good health and CMV-seronegative. The V call is TRBV9, the J call TRBJ1-4; TRBD1 agrees at 9 bases. As DNA, the CDR3 is TGTGCCAGCAGCCGATACAGGGGGCAACTTAATGAAAAACTGTTTTTT. Amino acid sequence: CASSRYRGQLNEKLFF.